The sequence of this T cell receptor (beta chain) was determined in a study of cytomegalovirus exposure and HLA in healthy donors. Study outcomes and limitations: Sequencing had likely introduced a cluster of highly shared sequence variants as an artifact.

PCR was performed using 60 Vbeta and 13 Jbeta primers. Only in-frame clones appear in the TCRdb table, and some are missing; sequencing was by immunoSEQ multiplex PCR. Found here are roughly 190,000 clones, more than 75% of them singletons; the top ten hold over 1%. Note on this clone: Its antigen remains unknown.

After removal of 5 bases from V and 2 bases from J, the junction contained 4 bases not matched to a gene. The V gene's germline CDR1 is SEHNR and CDR2 FQNEAQ (reference sequence). This CDR3 contains 15 residues. J is TRBJ1-1 and V is TRBV7-9, with 11 bases lining up with TRBD1. This clonotype originated in a man aged 30 to 39 in good health and CMV-seronegative. Input material: PBMCs. The CDR3 DNA reads as TGTGCCAGCAGCCCTTGGACAGGGGGCAACACTGAAGCTTTCTTT. Translation: CASSPWTGGNTEAFF.